This TCR beta chain was recovered during a study of CD8+CD57+ T cells in acquired aplastic anemia. Previously, flow cytometry had revealed CD8+CD57+ cell expansion in the patients chosen for sequencing. CDR3 length equals 13 residues. Germline V gene sequence: CDR1 DFQATT, CDR2 SNEGSKA (reference sequence). V shed 6 bases and J 4 bases; nucleotides not matched to a gene: 8. Using genomic DNA as the template, TCR beta VDJ and CDR3 profiling was carried out. MiXCR, run by TCRdb on the reads, gives a single entry per CDR3 protein. The table records about 200,000 distinct CDR3 sequences, around three fifths of them present only once.

The specimen was sorted CD4+, CD8+, or CD8+CD57+ T cells (not recorded which) from PBMCs. The chain combines TRBV20-1 with TRBJ2-5; 7 bases fit TRBD2. The TCR sequence derives from a human donor with aplastic anemia. CDR3: CSAGLVAGETQYF. CDR3 in DNA: TGCAGTGCCGGACTAGTGGCGGGAGAGACCCAGTACTTC.